This record covers a single T cell receptor (beta chain). Measured with immunoSEQ multiplex PCR; TCRdb has only the in-frame clones, and not every one. This table holds some 110,000 clones, 88% found once. These data come from a study of control samples from healthy donors and cancer patients. The origin of this receptor is a woman in her sixties or seventies in good health. The sample taken for sequencing was blood.

CDR3 loop: CASSPGGGGQYF. The DNA of the CDR3 is TGTGCCAGCAGCCCCGGCGGAGGGGGGCAGTACTTC. The chain couples TRBV11-2 to TRBJ2-7; the D gene could be TRBD1 or TRBD2 (6 bases each). CDR1 is SGHAT, CDR2 FQNNGV, per germline. This CDR3 spans 12 amino acids. V lost 5 bases to trimming and J lost 9 bases, with 14 bases between them. Filled out from reference TRBV11-2 and TRBJ2-7, the complete variable domain reads EAGVAQSPRYKIIEKRQSVAFWCNPISGHATLYWYQQILGQGPKLLIQFQNNGVVDDSQLPKDRFSAERLKGVDSTLKIQPAKLEDSAVYLCASSPGGGGQYFGPGTRLTVT.